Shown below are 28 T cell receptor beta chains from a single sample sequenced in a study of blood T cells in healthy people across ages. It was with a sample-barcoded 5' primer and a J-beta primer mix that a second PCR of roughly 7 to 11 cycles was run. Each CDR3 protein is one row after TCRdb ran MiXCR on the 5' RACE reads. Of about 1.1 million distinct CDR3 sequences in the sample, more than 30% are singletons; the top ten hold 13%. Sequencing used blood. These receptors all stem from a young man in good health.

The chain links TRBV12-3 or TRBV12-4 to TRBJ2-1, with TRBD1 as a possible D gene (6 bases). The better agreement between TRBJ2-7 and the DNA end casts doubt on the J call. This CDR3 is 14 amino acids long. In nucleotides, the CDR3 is TGTGCCAGCATGCAGGGGCTGGGATACAATGAGCAGTACTTC. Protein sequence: CASMQGLGYNEQYF.

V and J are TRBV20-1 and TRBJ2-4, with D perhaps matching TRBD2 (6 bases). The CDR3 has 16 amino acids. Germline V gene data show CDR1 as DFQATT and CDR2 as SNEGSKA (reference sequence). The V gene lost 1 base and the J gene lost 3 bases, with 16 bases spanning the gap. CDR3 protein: CSARVPSGDLKNIQYF. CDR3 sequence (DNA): TGCAGTGCTAGAGTCCCTTCGGGGGACCTCAAAAACATTCAGTACTTC.

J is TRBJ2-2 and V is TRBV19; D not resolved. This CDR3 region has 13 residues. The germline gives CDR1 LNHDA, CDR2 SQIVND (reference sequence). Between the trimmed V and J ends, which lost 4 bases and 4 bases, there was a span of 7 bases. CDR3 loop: CASSRVVTGELFF. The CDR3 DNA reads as TGTGCCAGTAGTAGGGTAGTCACCGGGGAGCTGTTTTTT.

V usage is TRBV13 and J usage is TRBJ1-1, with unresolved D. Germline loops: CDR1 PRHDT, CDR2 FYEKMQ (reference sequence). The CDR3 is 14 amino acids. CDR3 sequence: CGCSFSEGHTEAFF. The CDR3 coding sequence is TGTGGATGTTCATTCTCTGAAGGGCACACTGAAGCTTTCTTT.

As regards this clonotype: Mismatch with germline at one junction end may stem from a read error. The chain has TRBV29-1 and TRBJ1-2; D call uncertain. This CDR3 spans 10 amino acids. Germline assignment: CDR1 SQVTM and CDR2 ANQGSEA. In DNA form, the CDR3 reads TGCAGCGTTGGCGTAAGTGGCTGCACCTTC. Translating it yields CSVGVSGCTF.

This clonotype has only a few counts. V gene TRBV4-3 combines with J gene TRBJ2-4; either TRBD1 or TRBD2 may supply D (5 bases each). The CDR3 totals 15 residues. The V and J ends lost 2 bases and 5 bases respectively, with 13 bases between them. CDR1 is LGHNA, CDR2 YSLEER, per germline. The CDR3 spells CASSQLIGTQNIQYF. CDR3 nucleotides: TGCGCCAGCAGCCAACTAATCGGGACCCAAAACATTCAGTACTTC.

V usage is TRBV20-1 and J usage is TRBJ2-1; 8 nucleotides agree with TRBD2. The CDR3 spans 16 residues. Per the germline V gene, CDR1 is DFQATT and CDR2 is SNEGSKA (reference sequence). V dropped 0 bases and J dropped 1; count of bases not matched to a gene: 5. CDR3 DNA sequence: TGCAGTGCTAGAGATCCAGCGGGGGATTCCTACAATGAGCAGTTCTTC. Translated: CSARDPAGDSYNEQFF.

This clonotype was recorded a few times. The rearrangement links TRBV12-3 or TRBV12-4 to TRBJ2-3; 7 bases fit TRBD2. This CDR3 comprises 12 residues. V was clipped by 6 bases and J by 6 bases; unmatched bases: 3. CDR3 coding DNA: TGTGCCAGCAGATTGGGGGGGGATACGCAGTATTTT. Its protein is CASRLGGDTQYF.

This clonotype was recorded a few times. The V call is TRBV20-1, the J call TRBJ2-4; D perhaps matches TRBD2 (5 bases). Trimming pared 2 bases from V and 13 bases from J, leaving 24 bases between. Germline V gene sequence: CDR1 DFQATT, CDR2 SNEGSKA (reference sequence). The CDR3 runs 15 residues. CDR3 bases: TGCAGTGCTAGACCTCTAGCCACCTCGGCGAATGAGCAGTACTTC. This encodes CSARPLATSANEQYF.

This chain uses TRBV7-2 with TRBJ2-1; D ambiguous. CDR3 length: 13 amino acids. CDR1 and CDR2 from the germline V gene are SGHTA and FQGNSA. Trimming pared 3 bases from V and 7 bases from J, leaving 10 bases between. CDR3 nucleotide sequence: TGTGCCAGCAGCTTCGGATTTGTAAATGAGCAGTTCTTC. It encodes CASSFGFVNEQFF. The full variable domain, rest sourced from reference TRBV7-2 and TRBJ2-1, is GAGVSQSPSNKVTEKGKDVELRCDPISGHTALYWYRQSLGQGLEFLIYFQGNSAPDKSGLPSDRFSAERTGGSVSTLTIQRTQQEDSAVYLCASSFGFVNEQFFGPGTRLTVL.

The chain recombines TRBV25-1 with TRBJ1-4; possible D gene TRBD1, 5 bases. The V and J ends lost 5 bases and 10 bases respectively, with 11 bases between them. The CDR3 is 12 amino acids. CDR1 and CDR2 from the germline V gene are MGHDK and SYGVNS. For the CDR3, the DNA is TGTGCCAGCAGTTGGGACCTCAGAAAACTGTTTTTT. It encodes CASSWDLRKLFF.

CDR3 coding DNA: TGCAGCGTTGATGGGTCCGCCACTGAAGCTTTCTTT. Encoded protein: CSVDGSATEAFF. The genes are TRBV29-1 and TRBJ1-1; D is undetermined. Deletions cut 3 bases from V and 4 bases from J, with 9 bases between. This CDR3 spans 12 amino acids. Germline V gene data show CDR1 as SQVTM and CDR2 as ANQGSEA.

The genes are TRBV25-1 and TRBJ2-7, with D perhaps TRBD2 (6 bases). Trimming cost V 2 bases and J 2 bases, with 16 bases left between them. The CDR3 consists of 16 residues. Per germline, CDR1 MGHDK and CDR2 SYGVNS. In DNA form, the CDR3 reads TGTGCCAGCAGTGAAGGGGCATGGACGGGGGCCTACGAGCAGTACTTC. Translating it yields CASSEGAWTGAYEQYF.

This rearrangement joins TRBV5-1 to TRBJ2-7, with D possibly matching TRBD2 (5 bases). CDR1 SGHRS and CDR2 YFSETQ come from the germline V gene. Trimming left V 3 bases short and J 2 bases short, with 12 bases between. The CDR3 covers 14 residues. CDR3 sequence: CASSSKGGPYEQYF. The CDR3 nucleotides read TGCGCCAGCAGCTCCAAAGGAGGCCCCTACGAGCAGTACTTC.

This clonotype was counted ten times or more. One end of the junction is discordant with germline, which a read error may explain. CDR3 nucleotides: TGCGCCAGCAGCTTGTCAGGGAACGCTGAAGCTTTCTTT. As protein: CASSLSGNAEAFF. This rearrangement joins TRBV5-1 to TRBJ1-1; D is perhaps TRBD1 (5 bases). CDR1 and CDR2 (germline): SGHRS, YFSETQ. The CDR3 is 13 amino acids.

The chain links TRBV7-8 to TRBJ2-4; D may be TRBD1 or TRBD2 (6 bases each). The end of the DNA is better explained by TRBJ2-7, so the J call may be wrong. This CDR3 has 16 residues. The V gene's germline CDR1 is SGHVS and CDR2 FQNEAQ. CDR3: CASSLGGGQGSYEQYF. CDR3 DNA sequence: TGTGCCAGCAGCTTAGGAGGGGGGCAAGGGTCTTACGAGCAGTACTTC.

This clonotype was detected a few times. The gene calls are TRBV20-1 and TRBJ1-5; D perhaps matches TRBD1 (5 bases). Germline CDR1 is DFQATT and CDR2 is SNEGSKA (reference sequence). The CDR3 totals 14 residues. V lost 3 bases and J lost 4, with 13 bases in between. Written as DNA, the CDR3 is TGCAGTGCTAGTCGGCAGGGAGATAATCAGCCCCAGCATTTT. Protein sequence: CSASRQGDNQPQHF.

CDR3 amino acids: CATKQGPSTDTQYF. CDR3 DNA sequence: TGTGCCACTAAACAGGGGCCTAGCACAGATACGCAGTATTTT. The rearrangement uses TRBV18 and TRBJ2-3; 7 bases line up with TRBD1. The germline V gene has CDR1 KGHSH and CDR2 LQKENI. The CDR3 is 14 amino acids. Germline trimming cut 10 bases from V and 0 bases from J; bases unmatched to any gene: 7.

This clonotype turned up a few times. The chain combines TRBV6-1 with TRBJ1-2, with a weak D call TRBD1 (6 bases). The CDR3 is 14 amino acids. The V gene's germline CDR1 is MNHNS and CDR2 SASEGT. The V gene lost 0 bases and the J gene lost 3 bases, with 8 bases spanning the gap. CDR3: CASSEAPGDYGYTF. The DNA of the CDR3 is TGTGCCAGCAGTGAAGCGCCAGGGGACTATGGCTACACCTTC.

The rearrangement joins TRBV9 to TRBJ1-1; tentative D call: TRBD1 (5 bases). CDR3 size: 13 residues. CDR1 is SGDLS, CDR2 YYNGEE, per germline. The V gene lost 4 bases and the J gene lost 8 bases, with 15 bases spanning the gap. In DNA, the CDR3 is TGTGCCAGCAGCCCCACGGGACGGGACGAAGCTTTCTTT. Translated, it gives CASSPTGRDEAFF.

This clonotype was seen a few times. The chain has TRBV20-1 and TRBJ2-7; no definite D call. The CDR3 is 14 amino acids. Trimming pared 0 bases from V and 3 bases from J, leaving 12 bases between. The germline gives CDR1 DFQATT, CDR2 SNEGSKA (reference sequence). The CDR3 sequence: CSARDGLTLYEQYF. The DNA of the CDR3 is TGCAGTGCTAGAGACGGGCTAACACTCTACGAGCAGTACTTC.

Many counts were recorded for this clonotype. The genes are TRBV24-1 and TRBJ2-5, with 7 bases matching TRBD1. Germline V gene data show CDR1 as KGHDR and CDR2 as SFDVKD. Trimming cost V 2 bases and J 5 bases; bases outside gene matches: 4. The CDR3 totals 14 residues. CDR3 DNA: TGTGCCACCAGTGATTCTGACAGGGAGGAGACCCAGTACTTC. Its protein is CATSDSDREETQYF.

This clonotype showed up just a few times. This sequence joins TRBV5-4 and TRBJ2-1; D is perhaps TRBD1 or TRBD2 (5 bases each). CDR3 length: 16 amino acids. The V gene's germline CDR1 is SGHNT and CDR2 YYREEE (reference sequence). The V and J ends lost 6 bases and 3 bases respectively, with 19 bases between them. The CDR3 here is CASIESAEGIYNEQFF. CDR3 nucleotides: TGTGCCAGCATCGAAAGCGCAGAGGGGATCTACAATGAGCAGTTCTTC.

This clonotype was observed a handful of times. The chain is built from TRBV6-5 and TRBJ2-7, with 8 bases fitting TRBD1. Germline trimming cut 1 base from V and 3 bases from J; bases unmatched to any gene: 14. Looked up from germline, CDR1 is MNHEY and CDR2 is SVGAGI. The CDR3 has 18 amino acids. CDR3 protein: CASSYFGGGRGLYYEQYF. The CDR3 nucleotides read TGTGCCAGCAGTTACTTCGGTGGGGGCAGGGGGCTTTACTACGAGCAGTACTTC.

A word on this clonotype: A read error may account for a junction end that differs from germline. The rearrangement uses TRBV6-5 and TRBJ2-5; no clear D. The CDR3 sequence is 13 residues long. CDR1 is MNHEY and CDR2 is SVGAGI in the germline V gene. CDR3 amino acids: CASSPLRQETQCF. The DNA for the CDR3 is TGTGCCAGCAGCCCCCTCAGGCAAGAGACCCAGTGCTTC.

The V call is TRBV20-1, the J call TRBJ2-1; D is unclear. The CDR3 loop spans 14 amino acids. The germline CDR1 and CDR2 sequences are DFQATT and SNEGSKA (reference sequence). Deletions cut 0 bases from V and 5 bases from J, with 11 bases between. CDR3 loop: CSAREGNPNNEQFF. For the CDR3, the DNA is TGCAGTGCTAGAGAAGGCAACCCCAACAATGAGCAGTTCTTC.

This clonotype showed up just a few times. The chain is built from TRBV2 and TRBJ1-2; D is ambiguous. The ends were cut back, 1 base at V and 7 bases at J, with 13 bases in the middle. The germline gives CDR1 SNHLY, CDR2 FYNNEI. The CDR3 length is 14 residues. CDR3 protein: CASSEVRTGSGYTF. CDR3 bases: TGTGCCAGCAGTGAAGTACGGACTGGGAGTGGCTACACCTTC.

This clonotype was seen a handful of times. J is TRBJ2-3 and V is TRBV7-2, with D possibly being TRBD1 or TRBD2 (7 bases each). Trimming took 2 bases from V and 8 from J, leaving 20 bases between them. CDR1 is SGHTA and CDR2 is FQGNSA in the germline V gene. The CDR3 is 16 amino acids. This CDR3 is CASSLLAGGAVGTQYF. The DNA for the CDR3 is TGTGCCAGCAGCTTACTTGCAGGGGGGGCAGTCGGTACGCAGTATTTT. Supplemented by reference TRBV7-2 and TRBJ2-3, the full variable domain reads GAGVSQSPSNKVTEKGKDVELRCDPISGHTALYWYRQSLGQGLEFLIYFQGNSAPDKSGLPSDRFSAERTGGSVSTLTIQRTQQEDSAVYLCASSLLAGGAVGTQYFGPGTRLTVL.